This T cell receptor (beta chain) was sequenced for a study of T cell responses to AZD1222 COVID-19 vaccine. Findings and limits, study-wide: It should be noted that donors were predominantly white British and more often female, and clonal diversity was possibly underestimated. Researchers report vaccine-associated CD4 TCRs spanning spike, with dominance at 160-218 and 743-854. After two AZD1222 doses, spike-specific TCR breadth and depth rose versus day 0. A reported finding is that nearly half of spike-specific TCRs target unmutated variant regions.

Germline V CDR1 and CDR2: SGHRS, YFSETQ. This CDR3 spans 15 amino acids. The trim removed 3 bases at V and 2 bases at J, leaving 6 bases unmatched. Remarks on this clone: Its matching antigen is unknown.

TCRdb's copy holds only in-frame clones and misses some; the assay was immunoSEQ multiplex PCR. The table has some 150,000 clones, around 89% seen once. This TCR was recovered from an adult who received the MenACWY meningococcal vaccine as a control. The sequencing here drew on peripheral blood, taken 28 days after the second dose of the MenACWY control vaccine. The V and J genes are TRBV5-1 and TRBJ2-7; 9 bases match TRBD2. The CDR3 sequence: CASSSEASGAYEQYF. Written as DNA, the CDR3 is TGCGCCAGCAGCTCGGAGGCTAGCGGGGCCTACGAGCAGTACTTC. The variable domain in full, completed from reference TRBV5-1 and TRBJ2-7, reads KAGVTQTPRYLIKTRGQQVTLSCSPISGHRSVSWYQQTPGQGLQFLFEYFSETQRNKGNFPGRFSGRQFSNSRSEMNVSTLELGDSALYLCASSSEASGAYEQYFGPGTRLTVT.